This TCR beta chain was sequenced in a study of cytomegalovirus exposure and HLA in healthy donors. Turning to the study itself: Researchers previously reported finding 90 million to 130 million unique TCR beta sequences from approximately 200 million T cells. Study-wide points: Some V segments could not be told apart, so they were left out, TRBV6-2 and TRBV6-3 among them.

The CDR3 loop spans 15 amino acids. With V trimmed by 5 bases and J by 7 bases, 4 bases remained unmatched. CDR1 is SGHRS, CDR2 YFSETQ, per germline. The PCR contained 60 Vbeta and 13 Jbeta primers. TCRdb's copy holds only in-frame clones and misses some; the assay was immunoSEQ multiplex PCR. The data contain 95,000 to 100,000 clones, approximately 82% of them seen just once; the ten biggest clones take up under 4.5%. Note on this clone: The target antigen is unknown.

The V and J genes are TRBV5-1 and TRBJ2-1; TRBD2 aligns across 15 bases. Sequenced input: PBMCs. The clonotype comes from a female donor in good health and CMV-seropositive. CDR3 sequence reads: CASRAGLAGGNEQFF. The CDR3 coding sequence is TGCGCCAGCAGGGCCGGACTAGCGGGGGGGAATGAGCAGTTCTTC.